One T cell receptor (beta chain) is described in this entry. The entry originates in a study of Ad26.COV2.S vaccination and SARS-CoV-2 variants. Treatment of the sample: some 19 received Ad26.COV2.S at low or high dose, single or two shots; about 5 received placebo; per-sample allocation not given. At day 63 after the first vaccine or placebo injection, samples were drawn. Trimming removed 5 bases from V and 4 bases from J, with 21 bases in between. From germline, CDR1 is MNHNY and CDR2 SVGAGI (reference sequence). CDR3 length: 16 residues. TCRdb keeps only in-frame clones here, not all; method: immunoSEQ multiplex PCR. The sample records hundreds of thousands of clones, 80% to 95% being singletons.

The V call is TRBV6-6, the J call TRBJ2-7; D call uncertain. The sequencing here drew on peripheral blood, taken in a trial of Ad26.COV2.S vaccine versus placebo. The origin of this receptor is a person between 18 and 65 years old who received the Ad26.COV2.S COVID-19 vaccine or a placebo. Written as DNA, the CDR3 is TGTGCCAGCAGTCTTGGGCCCGTCTCGAGTGGTTACGAGCAGTACTTC. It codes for CASSLGPVSSGYEQYF.